A single sample is the source of the 8 T cell receptor beta chains below, sequenced in a study of blood T cell repertoires in COVID-19. TCRdb's table, derived via immunoSEQ multiplex PCR, lists solely in-frame clones and lacks some. This sample has 70,000 to 80,000 clones; around 90% occur once, and the top ten carry around 5.8%. Sequenced material: peripheral blood. These receptors originate from a human donor in a cohort sampled during active COVID-19.

The J gene is TRBJ2-1, the V gene TRBV18; a weak D match, TRBD2 (5 bases). V lost 5 bases to trimming and J lost 2 bases, with 16 bases between them. In germline, CDR1 is KGHSH, CDR2 LQKENI. The CDR3 contains 16 residues. The CDR3 protein is CASSKGRTSTYNEQFF. The CDR3 DNA sequence: TGTGCCAGCTCAAAGGGAAGGACTTCTACCTACAATGAGCAGTTCTTC.

The V call is TRBV20-1, the J call TRBJ2-3, with 8 bases matching TRBD2. The CDR3 extends over 10 amino acids. The V gene's germline CDR1 is DFQATT and CDR2 SNEGSKA (reference sequence). V trimming: 4 bases; J trimming: 12 bases; junction bases outside the gene matches: 3. CDR3 in amino acids: CSAKGLDQYF. The CDR3 nucleotides are TGCAGTGCTAAGGGACTAGATCAGTATTTT.

The chain couples TRBV19 to TRBJ2-3, with a possible D match to TRBD2 (7 bases). Germline CDR1 and CDR2: LNHDA and SQIVND (reference sequence). The V gene lost 5 bases and the J gene lost 2 bases, with 17 bases spanning the gap. CDR3 length: 16 residues. The CDR3 bases are TGTGCCAGTAGTGGGGGGGCCCTCATAAACACAGATACGCAGTATTTT. This translates into CASSGGALINTDTQYF.

The chain has TRBV11-1 and TRBJ1-1; unclear D gene. The V gene lost 2 bases and the J gene lost 0 bases, with 4 bases spanning the gap. Germline CDR1 reads SGHAT; CDR2 reads FQDESV (reference sequence). The CDR3 is 13 amino acids. In nucleotides, the CDR3 is TGTGCCAGCAGCTTATCTTTGAACACTGAAGCTTTCTTT. Protein sequence: CASSLSLNTEAFF. The full variable domain, completed using reference TRBV11-1 and TRBJ1-1, is EAEVAQSPRYKITEKSQAVAFWCDPISGHATLYWYRQILGQGPELLVQFQDESVVDDSQLPKDRFSAERLKGVDSTLKIQPAELGDSAMYLCASSLSLNTEAFFGQGTRLTVV.

This clone was detected ten times or more. V is TRBV7-9 and J is TRBJ2-7; D might be TRBD1 (5 bases). CDR1 is SEHNR, CDR2 FQNEAQ, per germline (reference sequence). V lost 3 bases and J 3 bases, leaving 6 bases between the germline ends. This CDR3 is 12 amino acids long. Here the CDR3 reads CASSFTGYEQYF. CDR3 sequence (DNA): TGTGCCAGCAGCTTTACAGGCTACGAGCAGTACTTC. The complete variable domain, with remaining parts taken from reference TRBV7-9 and TRBJ2-7, reads DTGVSQNPRHKITKRGQNVTFRCDPISEHNRLYWYRQTLGQGPEFLTYFQNEAQLEKSRLLSDRFSAERPKGSFSTLEIQRTEQGDSAMYLCASSFTGYEQYFGPGTRLTVT.

This chain links TRBV7-3 with TRBJ2-5, with D perhaps matching TRBD1 (6 bases). The CDR3 spans 14 residues. Trimming left V 4 bases short and J 3 bases short, with 12 bases between. CDR1 is SGHTA and CDR2 is FQGTGA in the germline V gene. As DNA, the CDR3 is TGTGCCAGCAGCTCTAGGGGGTTGGAAGAGACCCAGTACTTC. Translation gives CASSSRGLEETQYF.

This rearrangement joins TRBV9 to TRBJ2-1, with D tentatively TRBD2 (6 bases). Germline CDR1 is SGDLS and CDR2 is YYNGEE. V lost 7 bases to trimming and J lost 10 bases, with 12 bases between them. This CDR3 region has 11 residues. In nucleotides, the CDR3 is TGTGCCAGCGGACGGGGGAGGGAGCAGTTCTTC. Encoded protein: CASGRGREQFF.

V and J are TRBV4-2 and TRBJ2-2, with a possible D match to TRBD2 (5 bases). CDR3 length: 16 residues. V was shortened by 4 bases and J by 5 bases, with 17 bases between the two germline ends. Per the germline V gene, CDR1 is LGHNA and CDR2 is YNFKEQ. The CDR3 loop is CASSPPEAGSTGELFF. The CDR3, as DNA: TGTGCCAGCAGCCCACCGGAGGCAGGCTCAACCGGGGAGCTGTTTTTT.